This TCR beta chain comes out of a study of post-analysis software for immune sequencing data. Study background: There were relapsing-remitting, secondary progressive and progressive-relapsing multiple sclerosis among the disease courses included. The study's findings and limits: There was significantly lower normalized Chao1 diversity in multiple sclerosis patients than in controls. Five or six TRBV segments were more frequent in patients than controls; TRBV5-6, TRBV5-1 and TRBV20-1 belonged to this group.

Prepared libraries of TCR beta cDNA carried unique molecular identifiers. Between roughly 0.9 and 11 million T cells gave rise to approximately 520,000 cDNA molecules. TCRdb called the PCR reads again in MiXCR, with one record for every CDR3 protein. The sample includes hundreds of thousands of distinct CDR3 sequences, roughly 30% of them seen just once. Concerning this clonotype: Its antigen is unknown.

Germline CDR1 is SNHLY and CDR2 is FYNNEI. V shed 8 bases and J shed 8 bases, with 15 bases lying between them. The CDR3 sequence is 13 residues long. The TCR originated in a girl between 10 and 17 years old with multiple sclerosis. Sequencing was performed on blood. The genes are TRBV2 and TRBJ1-4; D unresolved. This chain's CDR3 is CASHQRPSEKLFF. The CDR3 DNA follows: TGTGCCAGCCATCAAAGACCCTCCGAAAAACTGTTTTTT.